This T cell receptor (beta chain) was obtained from a study of OX40 agonist ivuxolimab in advanced cancers. The germline gives CDR1 LGHNA, CDR2 YNFKEQ. The CDR3 is 16 residues long. V dropped 3 bases and J dropped 3 bases, with 17 bases sitting between them. Sequencing was performed with immunoSEQ multiplex PCR; in TCRdb, only in-frame clones are kept and a portion is missing. The repertoire holds about 83,000 clones, with under 90% as singletons. The chain joins TRBV4-2 to TRBJ1-2, with D maybe TRBD1 (6 bases). The source was CD4+ or CD8+ T cells sorted from blood, collected in a trial of the OX40 agonist ivuxolimab. This TCR derives from an adult with an advanced solid tumor such as melanoma, head and neck, liver or kidney cancer. The CDR3 loop reads CASSQQRGGPDYGYTF. The CDR3 DNA sequence: TGTGCCAGCAGCCAGCAACGAGGGGGGCCGGACTATGGCTACACCTTC.